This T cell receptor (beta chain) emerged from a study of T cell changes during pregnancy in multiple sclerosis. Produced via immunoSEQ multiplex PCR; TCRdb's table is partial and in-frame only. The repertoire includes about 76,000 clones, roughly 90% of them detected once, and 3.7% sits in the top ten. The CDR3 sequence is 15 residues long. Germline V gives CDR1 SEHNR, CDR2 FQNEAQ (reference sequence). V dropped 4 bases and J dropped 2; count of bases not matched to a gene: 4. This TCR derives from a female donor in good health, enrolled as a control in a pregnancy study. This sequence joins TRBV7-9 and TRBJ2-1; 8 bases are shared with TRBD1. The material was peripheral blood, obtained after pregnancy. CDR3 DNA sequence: TGTGCCAGCAGCTCCTCAGGGGGCACCTACAATGAGCAGTTCTTC. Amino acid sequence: CASSSSGGTYNEQFF.